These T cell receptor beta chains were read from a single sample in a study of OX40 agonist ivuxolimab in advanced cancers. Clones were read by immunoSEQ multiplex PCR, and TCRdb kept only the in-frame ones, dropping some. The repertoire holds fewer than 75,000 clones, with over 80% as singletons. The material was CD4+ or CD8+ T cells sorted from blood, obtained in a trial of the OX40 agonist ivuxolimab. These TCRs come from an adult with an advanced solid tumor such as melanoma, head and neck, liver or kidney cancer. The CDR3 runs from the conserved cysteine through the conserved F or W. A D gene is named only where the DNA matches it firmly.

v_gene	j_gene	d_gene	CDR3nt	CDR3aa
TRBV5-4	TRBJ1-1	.	TGTGCCAGCAGGCGGGACATAGGGGACACTGAAGCTTTCTTT	CASRRDIGDTEAFF
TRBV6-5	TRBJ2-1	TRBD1	TGTGCCAGCAGCCTCGGGGGGACAGGGGGCAATGAGCAGTTCTTC	CASSLGGTGGNEQFF
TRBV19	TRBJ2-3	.	TGTGCCAGTAGTATCGGCAGCAAGAGACGCACAGATACGCAGTATTTT	CASSIGSKRRTDTQYF
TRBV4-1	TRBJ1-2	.	TGCGCCAGCAGCCAAGAGGGTGGGAAGGCCTATGGCTACACCTTC	CASSQEGGKAYGYTF
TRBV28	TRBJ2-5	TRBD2	TGTGCCAGCCCCCCCCGGGTCGCGGGGGAAGGGTGGGAGACCCAGTACTTC	CASPPRVAGEGWETQYF
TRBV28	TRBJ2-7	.	TGTGCCAGCAGTTCACAGGGAGGGTCCTACGAGCAGTACTTC	CASSSQGGSYEQYF
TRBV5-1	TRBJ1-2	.	TGCGCCAGCAGCTCGGTTGGCAGGGGAACGGAGGGCTACACCTTC	CASSSVGRGTEGYTF
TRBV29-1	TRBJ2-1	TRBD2	TGCAGCGTTGTTCGGGAGGCATACTACAATGAGCAGTTCTTC	CSVVREAYYNEQFF
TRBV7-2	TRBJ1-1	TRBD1	TGTGCCAGCAGCTCGGAGGGGGCCACTGAAGCTTTCTTT	CASSSEGATEAFF
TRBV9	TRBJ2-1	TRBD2	TGTGCCAGCAGCGTATCTTTAGCGGGAGGGGGGCACAATGAGCAGTTCTTC	CASSVSLAGGGHNEQFF
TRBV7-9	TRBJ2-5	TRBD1	TGTGCCAGCAGCACCCCCGGGACAGGAAGTGGGGAGCAGTACTTC	CASSTPGTGSGEQYF
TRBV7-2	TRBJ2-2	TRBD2	TGTGCCAGCAGCTTAAAGAGTCGCGGGGGGTCGAACACCGGGGAGCTGTTTTTT	CASSLKSRGGSNTGELFF
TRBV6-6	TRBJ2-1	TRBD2	TGTGCCAGCAGTCGCAGCGGGAGGGGGATGTACAATGAGCAGTTCTTC	CASSRSGRGMYNEQFF